A single sample gave rise to the 24 T cell receptor beta chains below, sequenced in a study of Graves' ophthalmopathy and Graves' hyperthyroidism. CDR3 regions of TCR beta were amplified from RNA transcripts. First-round RT-PCR with HTBI primers preceded a second-round multiplex PCR. From the multiplex PCR reads, TCRdb called clonotypes with MiXCR, one entry per CDR3 protein. Among 45,000 to 60,000 distinct CDR3 sequences, roughly 47% were seen once, and the ten largest hold 4.7%. Sequenced: peripheral blood. The source is an adult woman with Graves' ophthalmopathy.

This chain connects TRBV20-1 to TRBJ2-5; 14 nucleotides match TRBD2. Germline CDR1 and CDR2: DFQATT and SNEGSKA (reference sequence). The ends lost 4 bases at V and 5 bases at J; junction bases unmatched: 9. This CDR3 has 16 amino acids. The CDR3 here is CSAKSGLAGVGETQYF. The CDR3 DNA is TGCAGTGCTAAATCGGGACTAGCGGGAGTTGGGGAGACCCAGTACTTC.

The chain has TRBV9 and TRBJ2-5; D is possibly TRBD1 or TRBD2 (5 bases each). Germline values: CDR1 SGDLS, CDR2 YYNGEE. CDR3 length: 14 amino acids. V shed 3 bases and J shed 9 bases, with 18 bases lying between them. CDR3 nucleotide sequence: TGTGCCAGCAGCGCCCTGGGGGTGGATCAGCCCCAGTACTTC. Translating it yields CASSALGVDQPQYF.

This sequence joins TRBV10-3 and TRBJ2-1; TRBD2 aligns across 12 bases. The CDR3 is 17 amino acids. J lost 7 bases, V lost 0 bases, and 7 bases had no gene match. The germline V gene has CDR1 ENHRY and CDR2 SYGVKD. The CDR3, as DNA: TGTGCCATCAGTGAGTCGACTTCGACTAGCGGGGGTAATGAGCAGTTCTTC. Amino acid sequence: CAISESTSTSGGNEQFF.

This clonotype was observed at least ten times. The chain joins TRBV6-2 or TRBV6-3 to TRBJ2-2, with 12 positions matching TRBD2. This CDR3 is 18 amino acids long. Germline-derived CDR1 and CDR2 are MNHEY and SVGEGT. Losses at the gene ends were 6 bases for V and 1 base for J; bases not matched to a gene: 9. The CDR3 DNA follows: TGTGCCAGCAGGCTAGCGGGAGGGCAAGATTGGAACACCGGGGAGCTGTTTTTT. Encoded protein: CASRLAGGQDWNTGELFF.

This chain connects TRBV27 to TRBJ2-6; D unclear. CDR1 is MNHEY and CDR2 is SMNVEV in the germline V gene (reference sequence). This CDR3 is built from 16 residues. The V end lost 2 bases, the J end lost 0 bases, and 8 bases lay between the germline ends. DNA for the CDR3: TGTGCCAGCAGTTTACGGATCAGCTCTGGGGCCAACGTCCTGACTTTC. Protein: CASSLRISSGANVLTF.

Points on this clonotype: The CDR3 ends on some other residue instead of the conserved phenylalanine or tryptophan, so this is likely a read error. The chain employs TRBV7-3 and TRBJ2-3; D unclear. Germline-derived CDR1 and CDR2 are SGHTA and FQGTGA. The CDR3 totals 13 residues. Trimming took off 2 bases at V and 4 bases at J, with 7 bases between the two ends. CDR3 amino acids: CASSLLLADTQYS. CDR3 in DNA: TGTGCCAGCAGCTTACTCTTGGCAGATACGCAGTATTCT.

This clonotype occurred many times. The chain employs TRBV6-2 or TRBV6-3 and TRBJ2-3; unclear D gene. Germline loops: CDR1 MNHEY, CDR2 SVGEGT. There are 14 residues in the CDR3. The CDR3 sequence: CALSDRGYTDTQYF. CDR3 DNA: TGTGCACTCTCGGACCGCGGATACACAGATACGCAGTATTTT.

In this sample, this clonotype turned up many times. The CDR3, as DNA: TGTGCCATCAGTGAGGACCCCGGCACAGATACGCAGTATTTT. Its translation: CAISEDPGTDTQYF. The J gene is TRBJ2-3, the V gene TRBV10-3; D is ambiguous. V lost 2 bases and J lost 1, with 7 bases in between. This CDR3 has 14 amino acids. Per germline, CDR1 ENHRY and CDR2 SYGVKD.

This clonotype was counted ten times or more. V and J are TRBV14 and TRBJ2-2; D is uncertain. The CDR3 sequence is 14 residues long. Germline CDR1 SGHDN, CDR2 FVKESK. Trimming left V 0 bases short and J 3 bases short, with 5 bases between. CDR3 amino acids: CASSQERHTGELFF. As DNA, the CDR3 is TGTGCCAGCAGCCAAGAGAGGCACACCGGGGAGCTGTTTTTT.

By its share, this clonotype is medium-sized. A read error may account for a junction end that differs from germline. The chain is built from TRBV24-1 and TRBJ2-5; D remains unclear. The germline CDR1 and CDR2 sequences are KGHDR and SFDVKD. This CDR3 contains 14 residues. CDR3 coding DNA: TGTGCCACCAGTGATTTGAAGTCTTCCACTCCTCGCCTCTTC. It translates to CATSDLKSSTPRLF.

There are many counts of this clonotype. The chain uses TRBV5-6 and TRBJ2-3; D gene uncertain. Trimming left V 3 bases short and J 5 bases short, with 7 bases between. The V gene's germline CDR1 is SGHDT and CDR2 YYEEEE. The CDR3 sequence is 12 residues long. The chain's CDR3 is CASSSHGDTQYF. The CDR3 DNA reads TGTGCCAGCAGCTCACATGGAGATACGCAGTATTTT.

Comment on this clonotype: The junction does not match germline at one end; this may be a read error. The CDR3 loop is CRVSPGTGGTGELLF. CDR3 in DNA: TGCAGGGTTTCCCCCGGGACAGGGGGCACCGGGGAGCTGCTTTTT. The J gene is TRBJ2-2, the V gene TRBV29-1, with 12 bases fitting TRBD1. CDR3 size: 15 residues. Germline loops: CDR1 SQVTM, CDR2 ANQGSEA.

The table lists this clonotype with many counts. The gene calls are TRBV6-1 and TRBJ1-3; D is unclear. The CDR3 has 15 amino acids. Germline CDR1 MNHNS, CDR2 SASEGT. Trimming left V 4 bases short and J 4 bases short, with 14 bases between. The CDR3 reads CASSAPGGSGNTIYF. The CDR3 DNA follows: TGTGCCAGCAGTGCGCCCGGAGGAAGCGGAAACACCATATATTTT.

In this sample, this clonotype turned up many times. The rearrangement joins TRBV4-3 to TRBJ2-1; D is unresolved. Germline CDR1 LGHNA, CDR2 YSLEER. The V end lost 0 bases, the J end lost 4 bases, and 16 bases lay between the germline ends. This CDR3 region has 17 residues. CDR3 loop: CASSQDVGRSLYNEQFF. In DNA, the CDR3 is TGCGCCAGCAGCCAAGATGTCGGGCGGAGCCTTTACAATGAGCAGTTCTTC.

This chain links TRBV11-3 with TRBJ1-5; D perhaps matches TRBD1 (6 bases). The CDR3 runs to 18 residues. CDR1 is SGHNT, CDR2 YENEEA, per germline. Trimming shortened V by 2 bases and J by 7 bases, and 24 bases separated the two germline ends. In nucleotides, the CDR3 is TGTGCCAGCAGCTTAAAATCCATGGGACACCCTACGGAGCAGCCCCAGCATTTT. Translated: CASSLKSMGHPTEQPQHF.

The chain has TRBV4-3 and TRBJ2-7; 10 nucleotides line up with TRBD1. Germline V gene sequence: CDR1 LGHNA, CDR2 YSLEER. The J segment lost 3 bases and the V segment lost 5 bases, leaving 7 bases of the junction unmatched. The CDR3 runs to 15 residues. The CDR3 loop reads CASSLVGTGVYEQYF. DNA for the CDR3: TGCGCCAGCAGCTTGGTTGGGACAGGGGTCTACGAGCAGTACTTC.

This chain uses TRBV9 with TRBJ2-7; 8 bases fit TRBD1. The junction had 13 bases not matched to a gene; V was cut back by 0 bases and J by 2 bases. Germline V lookup: CDR1 SGDLS, CDR2 YYNGEE. This CDR3 is 18 amino acids long. CDR3 bases: TGTGCCAGCAGCGTAGGGACAGGGACGGGTGACTCCGCCTACGAGCAGTACTTC. This codes for CASSVGTGTGDSAYEQYF.

This clonotype was seen many times. This rearrangement joins TRBV20-1 to TRBJ1-5, with 7 bases fitting TRBD1. The V gene end was trimmed by 0 bases and the J gene end by 4 bases; junction bases not matched to a gene: 9. CDR3 size: 16 residues. The germline gives CDR1 DFQATT, CDR2 SNEGSKA (reference sequence). CDR3 residues: CSAREPTGVGNQPQHF. CDR3 nucleotide sequence: TGCAGTGCTAGAGAACCTACAGGGGTAGGGAATCAGCCCCAGCATTTT.

This chain connects TRBV27 to TRBJ2-2; D could derive from TRBD1 or TRBD2 (5 bases each). The V end lost 8 bases, the J end lost 4 bases, and 11 bases lay between the germline ends. Germline-derived CDR1 and CDR2 are MNHEY and SMNVEV (reference sequence). The CDR3 is 13 residues long. The CDR3 loop is CASAGTRTGELFF. CDR3 coding DNA: TGTGCCAGCGCTGGGACGCGCACCGGGGAGCTGTTTTTT.

This clonotype was found many times. V usage is TRBV20-1 and J usage is TRBJ2-5, with 10 bases identical to TRBD2. Germline V gene data show CDR1 as DFQATT and CDR2 as SNEGSKA (reference sequence). This CDR3 region has 15 residues. After removal of 5 bases from V and 1 base from J, the junction contained 7 bases not matched to a gene. CDR3 region: CSARDGLAVQETQYF. DNA for the CDR3: TGCAGTGCTCGGGACGGACTAGCGGTCCAAGAGACCCAGTACTTC.

The chain recombines TRBV7-6 with TRBJ2-7; D remains unclear. Between the trimmed V and J ends, which lost 2 bases and 5 bases, there was a span of 7 bases. The length of the CDR3 is 12 residues. CDR1 and CDR2 from the germline V gene are SGHVS and FNYEAQ. The CDR3 protein is CASSLTAHEQYV. The CDR3 DNA reads TGTGCCAGCAGCTTAACAGCACACGAGCAGTACGTC.

This clonotype was observed at least ten times. This sequence joins TRBV5-1 and TRBJ2-1, with D perhaps being TRBD1 or TRBD2 (5 bases each). The germline gives CDR1 SGHRS, CDR2 YFSETQ. V lost 4 bases and J 7 bases, leaving 15 bases between the germline ends. The CDR3 sequence is 14 residues long. The chain's CDR3 is CASSGTTGYNEQFF. As DNA, the CDR3 is TGCGCCAGCAGCGGGACCACTGGGTATAATGAGCAGTTCTTC.

J is TRBJ1-1 and V is TRBV11-2; 11 bases align to TRBD1. This CDR3 is 17 amino acids long. The germline V gene encodes CDR1 SGHAT and CDR2 FQNNGV. V lost 5 bases and J lost 4; bases outside the gene matches: 12. Written as DNA, the CDR3 is TGTGCCAGCAGCCCAACGGACAGGGGGCAATTAGGCACTGAAGCTTTCTTT. Protein product: CASSPTDRGQLGTEAFF.

The J gene is TRBJ1-1, the V gene TRBV20-1; maybe TRBD1 (5 bases). V was cut by 3 bases and J by 7 bases, with 9 bases left in between. The germline gives CDR1 DFQATT, CDR2 SNEGSKA (reference sequence). This CDR3 region has 11 residues. The chain's CDR3 is CSASRTGEAFF. In DNA form, the CDR3 reads TGCAGTGCTAGTCGAACAGGTGAAGCTTTCTTT.